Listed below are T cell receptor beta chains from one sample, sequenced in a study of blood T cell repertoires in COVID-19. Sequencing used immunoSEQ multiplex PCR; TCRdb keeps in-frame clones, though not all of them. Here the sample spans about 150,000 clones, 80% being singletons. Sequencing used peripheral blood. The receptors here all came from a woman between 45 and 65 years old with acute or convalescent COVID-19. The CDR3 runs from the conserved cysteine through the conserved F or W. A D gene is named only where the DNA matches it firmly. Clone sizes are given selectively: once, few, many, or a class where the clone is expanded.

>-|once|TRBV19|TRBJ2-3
CASNPGQSWDTQYF
TGTGCCAGTAACCCTGGGCAGAGCTGGGATACGCAGTATTTT
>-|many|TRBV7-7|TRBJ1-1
CASSPPWPGPPEGNTEAFF
TGTGCCAGCAGCCCCCCGTGGCCGGGACCCCCGGAGGGGAACACTGAAGCTTTCTTT
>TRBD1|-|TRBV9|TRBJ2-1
CASSVAIQDRGAREVNEQFF
TGTGCCAGCAGCGTAGCAATCCAGGACAGGGGCGCGAGGGAAGTCAATGAGCAGTTCTTC
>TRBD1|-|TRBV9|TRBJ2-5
CASSVETGEHEETQYF
TGTGCCAGCAGCGTAGAAACAGGGGAGCATGAAGAGACCCAGTACTTC
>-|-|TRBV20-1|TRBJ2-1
CSASDLQVQGLGANEQFF
TGCAGTGCTAGTGATCTCCAAGTCCAGGGGCTCGGAGCTAATGAGCAGTTCTTC
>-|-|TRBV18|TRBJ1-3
CASSPETGPSGNTIYF
TGTGCCAGCTCACCAGAGACAGGCCCCTCTGGAAACACCATATATTTT
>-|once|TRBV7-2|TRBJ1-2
CASSLIWGEYGYTF
TGTGCCAGCAGCCTCATCTGGGGGGAATATGGCTACACCTTC
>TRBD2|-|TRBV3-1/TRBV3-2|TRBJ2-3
CASSQDSLAGGVGGPDTQYF
TGTGCCAGCAGCCAGGATTCTCTAGCGGGGGGCGTCGGTGGCCCAGATACGCAGTATTTT
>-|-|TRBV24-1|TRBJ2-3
CATSDLGSGNTDTQYF
TGTGCCACCAGTGATTTGGGTTCAGGAAACACAGATACGCAGTATTTT
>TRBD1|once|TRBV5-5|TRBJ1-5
CASSRTGRGDQPQHF
TGTGCCAGCAGCCGGACAGGGAGGGGGGATCAGCCCCAGCATTTT
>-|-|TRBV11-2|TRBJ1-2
CASSPGGSGYGYTF
TGTGCCAGCAGCCCAGGCGGGAGCGGCTATGGCTACACCTTC
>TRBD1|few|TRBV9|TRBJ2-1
CASSVSGTASKVLYNEQFF
TGTGCCAGCAGCGTTTCCGGGACAGCGTCTAAAGTCCTTTACAATGAGCAGTTCTTC
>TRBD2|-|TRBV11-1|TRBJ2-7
CASRPRGVSYEQYF
TGTGCCAGCAGACCTCGGGGGGTCTCCTACGAGCAGTACTTC
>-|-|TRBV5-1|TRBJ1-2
CASSLQEGYGYTF
TGCGCCAGCAGCTTGCAGGAGGGCTATGGCTACACCTTC
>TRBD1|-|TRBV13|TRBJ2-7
CASSLGQSSYEQYF
TGTGCCAGCAGCCTGGGACAGAGCTCCTACGAGCAGTACTTC
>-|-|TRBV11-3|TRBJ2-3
CASSSTRADTQYF
TGTGCCAGCAGTTCCACCCGGGCAGATACGCAGTATTTT
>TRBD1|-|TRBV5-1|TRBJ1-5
CASSPDRGGDQPQHF
TGCGCCAGCAGCCCCGACAGGGGAGGGGATCAGCCCCAGCATTTT
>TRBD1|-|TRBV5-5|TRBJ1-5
CASSLEPPGQGHQPQHF
TGTGCCAGCAGCTTGGAGCCCCCGGGACAGGGTCATCAGCCCCAGCATTTT
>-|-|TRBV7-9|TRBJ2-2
CASTRVGGWDTGELFF
TGTGCCAGCACCCGCGTCGGGGGTTGGGACACCGGGGAGCTGTTTTTT
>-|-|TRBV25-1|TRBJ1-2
CASSDIYGYTF
TGTGCCAGCAGTGACATCTATGGCTACACCTTC
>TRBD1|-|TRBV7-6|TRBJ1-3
CASSSGQGAAGNTIYF
TGTGCCAGCAGCTCAGGACAGGGGGCAGCTGGAAACACCATATATTTT
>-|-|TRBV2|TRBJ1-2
CASSEEVRADYGYTF
TGTGCCAGCAGTGAAGAAGTCAGGGCTGACTATGGCTACACCTTC
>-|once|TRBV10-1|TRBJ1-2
CASSGWQAGCGYTF
TGCGCCAGCAGTGGTTGGCAGGCAGGGTGTGGCTACACCTTC
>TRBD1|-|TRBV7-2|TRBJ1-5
CASSSSGTGNQPQHF
TGTGCCAGCAGCTCTTCCGGGACAGGGAATCAGCCCCAGCATTTT
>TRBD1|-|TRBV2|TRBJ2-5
CATAGIGQGEETQYF
TGTGCCACAGCCGGAATCGGACAGGGGGAAGAGACCCAGTACTTC
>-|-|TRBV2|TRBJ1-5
CASSEARTDQPQHF
TGTGCCAGCAGTGAAGCGCGTACAGACCAGCCCCAGCATTTT
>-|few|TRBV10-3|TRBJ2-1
CAISESEGEQFF
TGTGCCATCAGTGAGTCGGAGGGTGAGCAGTTCTTC
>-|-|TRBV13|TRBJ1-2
CASTPGQNYGYTF
TGTGCCAGCACACCCGGACAGAACTATGGCTACACCTTC
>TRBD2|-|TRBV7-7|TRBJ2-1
CASSPGRGVVDEQFF
TGTGCCAGCAGCCCCGGGCGGGGGGTTGTCGATGAGCAGTTCTTC